Presented here are 12 T cell receptor beta chains from one specimen sequenced in a study of blood T cell repertoires in COVID-19. Repertoires were generated with immunoSEQ multiplex PCR, while TCRdb's copy carries only in-frame clones and drops some. The table includes approximately 200,000 clones, about 87% detected once. Sequencing was done on a sample of peripheral blood. The receptor source for this set is an older man with acute or convalescent COVID-19.

The J gene is TRBJ1-5, the V gene TRBV28, with a weak D call TRBD1 (5 bases). CDR1 and CDR2 (germline): MDHEN, SYDVKM. The V and J ends lost 5 bases and 0 bases respectively, with 8 bases between them. The CDR3 spans 14 residues. This CDR3 reads CASSIDSSNQPQHF. CDR3 nucleotides: TGTGCCAGCAGTATTGACAGTAGCAATCAGCCCCAGCATTTT.

This clone was observed a handful of times. The chain employs TRBV24-1 and TRBJ1-4; D is unclear. The CDR3 runs to 15 residues. Germline V CDR1 and CDR2: KGHDR, SFDVKD. Trimming cost V 8 bases and J 4 bases, with 16 bases left between them. CDR3 loop: CATIIAQIYNEKLFF. The CDR3 nucleotides read TGTGCCACCATAATAGCCCAGATTTATAATGAAAAACTGTTTTTT.

This clone has a single count. The chain is built from TRBV6-5 and TRBJ2-7; 13 nucleotides line up with TRBD2. The trim removed 9 bases at V and 2 bases at J, leaving 7 bases unmatched. This CDR3 is 15 amino acids long. Germline V lookup: CDR1 MNHEY, CDR2 SVGAGI. CDR3 amino acids: CASLGLAGLTYEQYF. CDR3 DNA: TGTGCCAGTCTGGGACTAGCGGGACTAACCTACGAGCAGTACTTC.

The chain is built from TRBV3-1 (or the pseudogene TRBV3-2) and TRBJ2-1; 14 nucleotides agree with TRBD2. V lost 2 bases, J lost 6 bases, and 6 bases stayed unmatched. Germline loops: CDR1 LGHDT, CDR2 YNNKEL (reference sequence). The CDR3 is 17 amino acids. The chain's CDR3 is CASSQSGTSGSRNEQFF. As DNA, the CDR3 is TGTGCCAGCAGCCAATCCGGGACTAGCGGGAGCCGCAATGAGCAGTTCTTC.

The chain is built from TRBV29-1 and TRBJ2-7, with 8 nucleotides matching TRBD1. The CDR3 contains 16 residues. V shed 2 bases and J 2 bases; nucleotides not matched to a gene: 11. Germline CDR1 reads SQVTM; CDR2 reads ANQGSEA. The CDR3 is CSVELYSSGGTYEQYF. CDR3 nucleotide sequence: TGCAGCGTTGAACTCTACTCCTCAGGGGGCACCTACGAGCAGTACTTC.

This clone was detected only once. J is TRBJ2-7 and V is TRBV30; TRBD2 is a possible D gene (6 bases). The ends were cut back, 6 bases at V and 2 bases at J, with 20 bases in the middle. The CDR3 totals 15 residues. The germline V gene has CDR1 GTSNPN and CDR2 SVGIG (reference sequence). CDR3 region: CACFLGGGSAYEQYF. CDR3 bases: TGTGCCTGCTTCCTTGGGGGAGGATCTGCCTACGAGCAGTACTTC.

The gene calls are TRBV7-9 and TRBJ2-3, with D hard to call. The CDR3 is 15 amino acids. Germline CDR1 SEHNR, CDR2 FQNEAQ (reference sequence). V was trimmed by 4 bases and J by 2 bases, leaving 13 bases between them. CDR3 region: CASSWKAGLTDTQYF. CDR3 DNA sequence: TGTGCCAGCAGCTGGAAGGCAGGCCTCACAGATACGCAGTATTTT.

The CDR3 is CASSLYLAGAPDTQYF. The DNA for the CDR3 is TGCGCCAGCAGCTTGTACCTAGCGGGAGCCCCAGATACGCAGTATTTT. V and J are TRBV5-1 and TRBJ2-3; 10 bases are shared with TRBD2. Trimming took 1 base from V and 4 from J; bases not matched to a gene: 6. The CDR3 covers 16 residues. CDR1 and CDR2 (germline): SGHRS, YFSETQ.

The chain links TRBV18 to TRBJ2-2, with 9 bases that match TRBD1. V shed 5 bases, J shed 3 bases, and the junction held 4 bases outside the gene matches. The length of the CDR3 is 15 residues. The V gene's germline CDR1 is KGHSH and CDR2 LQKENI. CDR3 sequence: CASSLGQGDTGELFF. The CDR3 DNA reads as TGTGCCAGCTCATTGGGACAGGGAGACACCGGGGAGCTGTTTTTT.

The gene calls are TRBV12-1 and TRBJ2-1; the table's TRBD2 call for D was not verified on the DNA. TRBV12-1 is recorded as a pseudogene. This CDR3 has 19 residues. The CDR3 DNA reads TGTGCCAGCAGCTACCCTTCCCATAGACTAGCGCAGTCCTACAATGAGCAGTTCTTC. Translated: CASSYPSHRLAQSYNEQFF.

The chain combines TRBV6-2 or TRBV6-3 with TRBJ2-1; 8 positions match TRBD2. V lost 0 bases to trimming and J lost 4 bases; unmatched junction nucleotides: 8. In germline, CDR1 is MNHEY, CDR2 SVGEGT. The CDR3 runs 17 residues. The CDR3 DNA reads TGTGCCAGCAGTTACTCTCGGCTAGCGGGCCTTTACAATGAGCAGTTCTTC. Its translation: CASSYSRLAGLYNEQFF.

This chain connects TRBV9 to TRBJ1-1; maybe TRBD1 (5 bases). CDR3 size: 14 residues. V was clipped by 0 bases and J by 1 base, with 7 bases between them. In germline, CDR1 is SGDLS, CDR2 YYNGEE. The CDR3 sequence is CASSVGDRNTEAFF. Written as DNA, the CDR3 is TGTGCCAGCAGCGTAGGTGACAGGAACACTGAAGCTTTCTTT.